This TCR beta chain was captured in a study of blood T cell repertoires in COVID-19. Whole-study context: From T cells, B-cell-depleted T cells, or PBMCs came the material, which was cDNA or gDNA.

After removal of 2 bases from V and 1 base from J, the junction contained 3 bases not matched to a gene. The germline V gene encodes CDR1 MDHEN and CDR2 SYDVKM. The CDR3 extends over 16 amino acids. Authors' methods: Amplified reference gene primers provided the basis for estimating nucleated cell counts. TCRdb keeps only in-frame clones here, not all; method: immunoSEQ multiplex PCR. That table supplies the V and J calls and clone size; D and trimming were determined from the DNA. The sample includes about 250,000 clones, 70% to 90% of them seen just once. This clone showed up just a few times. The origin of this receptor is a man younger than 30 with active or convalescent COVID-19. Sequencing was carried out using peripheral blood. The rearrangement uses TRBV28 and TRBJ1-4, with 8 nucleotides matching TRBD1. The CDR3 coding sequence is TGTGCCAGCAGTTTAGCAGGGGGCGGAACTAATGAAAAACTGTTTTTT. Its translation is CASSLAGGGTNEKLFF.